Presented here are 29 T cell receptor beta chains from one specimen sequenced in a study of T cell changes during pregnancy in multiple sclerosis (dated by TCRdb to between 2019 and 2020). The method was the immunoSEQ multiplex PCR assay. In its TCRdb copy, this immuneACCESS table keeps in-frame sequences only and misses some clones. Where compared with another copy, unresolved V genes explain less than half of these, and the others have no known cause. The sample records about 87,000 clones, roughly 95% of which are singletons. Together, the top ten hold around 1.4% of the sample. Sequencing used peripheral blood, obtained in the third trimester of pregnancy. Receptors originate from a female donor in good health, enrolled as a control in a pregnancy study.

This clone was found a few times. The V and J genes are TRBV13 and TRBJ2-2; D not certain. The CDR3 loop spans 13 amino acids. Germline V lookup: CDR1 PRHDT, CDR2 FYEKMQ (reference sequence). With 7 bases removed from V and 3 bases from J, the gap between germline ends came to 9 bases. Here the CDR3 reads CASTYQDTGELFF. In nucleotides, the CDR3 is TGTGCCAGCACCTATCAGGACACCGGGGAGCTGTTTTTT. The whole variable domain, remainder taken from reference TRBV13 and TRBJ2-2, is AAGVIQSPRHLIKEKRETATLKCYPIPRHDTVYWYQQGPGQDPQFLISFYEKMQSDKGSIPDRFSAQQFSDYHSELNMSSLELGDSALYFCASTYQDTGELFFGEGSRLTVL.

V usage is TRBV6-5 and J usage is TRBJ1-2; 9 bases match TRBD1. The V gene's germline CDR1 is MNHEY and CDR2 SVGAGI. The CDR3 spans 13 residues. V was clipped by 6 bases and J by 5 bases; unmatched bases: 4. The CDR3 protein is CASREGTGYGYTF. The CDR3 nucleotides are TGTGCCAGCAGAGAAGGGACAGGGTATGGCTACACCTTC.

The chain couples TRBV28 to TRBJ2-7, with 11 positions matching TRBD2. The CDR3 has 16 residues. V lost 5 bases, J lost 3 bases, and 9 bases stayed unmatched. Germline-derived CDR1 and CDR2 are MDHEN and SYDVKM. The CDR3 DNA follows: TGTGCCAGCAGTACAAACCCCGGGACTAGCGGCTACGAGCAGTACTTC. Its protein is CASSTNPGTSGYEQYF.

As for this clone: One end of the junction is discordant with germline, which a read error may explain. This chain joins TRBV6-1 and TRBJ2-6, with unresolved D. This CDR3 has 17 amino acids. Germline V gives CDR1 MNHNS, CDR2 SASEGT. The CDR3 nucleotides are TGTGCCAGCACTGAAAGTACTACTGCCTCTGGGGCCAACGTCCTGACTTTC. This encodes CASTESTTASGANVLTF.

V usage is TRBV27 and J usage is TRBJ2-1; TRBD2 matches 8 bases. Trimming took 6 bases from V and 9 from J; bases not matched to a gene: 7. Germline CDR1 and CDR2: MNHEY and SMNVEV (reference sequence). CDR3 length: 13 residues. CDR3 sequence reads: CASRFSSGPEQFF. DNA for the CDR3: TGTGCCAGCAGATTTTCTAGCGGGCCTGAGCAGTTCTTC.

This chain connects TRBV27 to TRBJ2-7; D not certain. Per germline, CDR1 MNHEY and CDR2 SMNVEV (reference sequence). V shed 2 bases and J shed 2 bases, with 7 bases lying between them. The CDR3 consists of 13 residues. The CDR3 protein is CASSLKLPYEQYF. The DNA for the CDR3 is TGTGCCAGCAGTTTAAAACTGCCCTACGAGCAGTACTTC.

The J gene is TRBJ2-1, the V gene TRBV5-6, with TRBD2 matching 14 bases. The CDR3 loop spans 17 amino acids. The V and J ends lost 3 bases and 3 bases, in that order; junction bases with no gene match: 5. Germline CDR1 reads SGHDT; CDR2 reads YYEEEE. CDR3 in DNA: TGTGCCAGCAGCTCGTGGACTAGCGGGAGGTACTACAATGAGCAGTTCTTC. Amino acid sequence: CASSSWTSGRYYNEQFF.

The J gene is TRBJ1-6, the V gene TRBV6-5; no clear D. There are 15 residues in the CDR3. V dropped 6 bases and J dropped 9 bases, with 18 bases sitting between them. Looked up from germline, CDR1 is MNHEY and CDR2 is SVGAGI. The CDR3 region has the DNA TGTGCCAGCAGCCGACTCCAGGACTGGTCTTCACCCCTCCACTTT. Its protein product is CASSRLQDWSSPLHF.

The chain recombines TRBV5-1 with TRBJ1-1; D unresolved. The CDR3 is 13 residues long. Looked up from germline, CDR1 is SGHRS and CDR2 is YFSETQ. Trimming took off 1 base at V and 4 bases at J, with 8 bases between the two ends. The CDR3 coding sequence is TGCGCCAGCAGCTTGTCCGGAGTCACTGAAGCTTTCTTT. This translates into CASSLSGVTEAFF.

The genes are TRBV28 and TRBJ2-7; D may be TRBD1 (6 bases). The germline V gene has CDR1 MDHEN and CDR2 SYDVKM. The V end was cut by 1 base, the J end by 5 bases, with 24 bases between. The CDR3 consists of 18 residues. This CDR3 reads CASSLFTGTSERSDEQYF. The DNA of the CDR3 is TGTGCCAGCAGTTTATTCACAGGGACCTCAGAACGTTCTGACGAGCAGTACTTC. Supplemented by reference TRBV28 and TRBJ2-7, the full variable domain reads DVKVTQSSRYLVKRTGEKVFLECVQDMDHENMFWYRQDPGLGLRLIYFSYDVKMKEKGDIPEGYSVSREKKERFSLILESASTNQTSMYLCASSLFTGTSERSDEQYFGPGTRLTVT.

The V and J genes are TRBV28 and TRBJ2-7; a weak D match, TRBD2 (6 bases). The V gene lost 6 bases and the J gene lost 1 base, with 13 bases spanning the gap. The CDR3 loop spans 14 amino acids. Per germline, CDR1 MDHEN and CDR2 SYDVKM. DNA for the CDR3: TGTGCCAGCAGCGACGGGGGACCGTCCTACGAGCAGTACTTC. Its translation: CASSDGGPSYEQYF.

As DNA, the CDR3 is TGTGCCAGTGAGGGACTAGCGGAGAGCTCCTACAATGAGCAGTTCTTC. Protein: CASEGLAESSYNEQFF. The chain couples TRBV2 to TRBJ2-1, with 11 positions matching TRBD2. Germline CDR1 reads SNHLY; CDR2 reads FYNNEI. V shed 9 bases and J 0 bases; nucleotides not matched to a gene: 7. This CDR3 is built from 16 residues.

The V gene is TRBV10-3, the J gene TRBJ2-7; 7 bases are shared with TRBD1. From germline, CDR1 is ENHRY and CDR2 SYGVKD. V lost 3 bases, J lost 0 bases, and 5 bases stayed unmatched. The CDR3 is 15 amino acids. The DNA for the CDR3 is TGTGCCATCAGTGACCCGACAGGGATCTCCTACGAGCAGTACTTC. Translating it yields CAISDPTGISYEQYF.

The chain employs TRBV5-1 and TRBJ1-4, with 9 bases matching TRBD1. Trimming at V came to 3 bases and at J to 7 bases, leaving 16 bases not matched to a gene. The CDR3 length is 18 residues. Per germline, CDR1 SGHRS and CDR2 YFSETQ. CDR3 in DNA: TGCGCCAGCAGCTACGTCCCGGGACAGGGAATAAATCGTGAAAAACTGTTTTTT. Protein: CASSYVPGQGINREKLFF.

The rearrangement joins TRBV9 to TRBJ1-1; TRBD1 matches at 9 bases. The ends lost 5 bases at V and 1 base at J; junction bases unmatched: 9. The CDR3 extends over 16 amino acids. The germline V gene has CDR1 SGDLS and CDR2 YYNGEE. Here the CDR3 DNA reads TGTGCCAGCAGACCAGGGACAGGGAGCGGGAACACTGAAGCTTTCTTT. Protein sequence: CASRPGTGSGNTEAFF.

The V and J genes are TRBV5-4 and TRBJ1-2; 11 positions agree with TRBD1. Trimming cost V 6 bases and J 2 bases; bases outside gene matches: 6. The CDR3 spans 15 residues. Looked up from germline, CDR1 is SGHNT and CDR2 is YYREEE (reference sequence). The CDR3: CASTPDRGRNYGYTF. The CDR3 nucleotides read TGTGCCAGCACCCCGGACAGGGGGCGGAACTATGGCTACACCTTC.

The chain uses TRBV18 and TRBJ1-5, with 7 bases that match TRBD1. The junction had 8 bases not matched to a gene; V was cut back by 3 bases and J by 0 bases. The CDR3 has 17 amino acids. Germline-derived CDR1 and CDR2 are KGHSH and LQKENI. The CDR3: CASSPTGTDYSNQPQHF. CDR3 nucleotide sequence: TGTGCCAGCTCACCCACCGGGACAGACTATAGCAATCAGCCCCAGCATTTT.

The CDR3 loop is CASSEKGAAMNTEAFF. The CDR3 region has the DNA TGTGCCAGCAGTGAAAAGGGGGCTGCAATGAACACTGAAGCTTTCTTT. The chain employs TRBV2 and TRBJ1-1; 7 bases align to TRBD1. V gave up 2 bases and J gave up 0 bases; unmatched junction bases: 6. This CDR3 has 16 amino acids. Germline V gene data show CDR1 as SNHLY and CDR2 as FYNNEI.

V is TRBV6-1 and J is TRBJ2-2, with 9 bases lining up with TRBD1. CDR3 length: 14 amino acids. Losses at the gene ends were 4 bases for V and 5 bases for J; bases not matched to a gene: 2. Germline values: CDR1 MNHNS, CDR2 SASEGT. This CDR3 is CASSAGQGTGELFF. The CDR3 nucleotides are TGTGCCAGCAGTGCCGGACAGGGGACCGGGGAGCTGTTTTTT.

The V call is TRBV4-2, the J call TRBJ2-7; 13 bases are shared with TRBD2. V shed 5 bases and J 5 bases; nucleotides not matched to a gene: 9. The germline V gene has CDR1 LGHNA and CDR2 YNFKEQ. CDR3 size: 16 residues. CDR3 sequence reads: CASSGRTSGSSDEQYF. The CDR3 DNA is TGTGCCAGCAGCGGACGGACTAGCGGGAGTTCAGACGAGCAGTACTTC.

This clone was counted a single time. V usage is TRBV7-6 and J usage is TRBJ2-1; 15 bases are a match to TRBD2. The germline gives CDR1 SGHVS, CDR2 FNYEAQ. The CDR3 runs 18 residues. Losses at the gene ends were 0 bases for V and 7 bases for J; bases not matched to a gene: 7. The CDR3 spells CASSLAGLAGGGVNEQFF. The CDR3 nucleotides read TGTGCCAGCAGCTTAGCGGGACTAGCGGGAGGAGGGGTTAATGAGCAGTTCTTC.

The chain is built from TRBV5-1 and TRBJ2-6; 7 bases agree with TRBD1. The length of the CDR3 is 15 residues. The V segment lost 4 bases and the J segment 4 bases; nucleotides outside the gene matches: 5. CDR1 SGHRS and CDR2 YFSETQ come from the germline V gene. CDR3 DNA: TGCGCCAGCAGCCAACAGGGGACCGGGGCCAACGTCCTGACTTTC. This gives the protein CASSQQGTGANVLTF. The full variable domain, completed using reference TRBV5-1 and TRBJ2-6, is KAGVTQTPRYLIKTRGQQVTLSCSPISGHRSVSWYQQTPGQGLQFLFEYFSETQRNKGNFPGRFSGRQFSNSRSEMNVSTLELGDSALYLCASSQQGTGANVLTFGAGSRLTVL.

V usage is TRBV6-5 and J usage is TRBJ2-4; 10 positions match TRBD1. The germline V gene encodes CDR1 MNHEY and CDR2 SVGAGI. The CDR3 has 16 amino acids. V shed 4 bases and J 1 base; nucleotides not matched to a gene: 4. CDR3 nucleotide sequence: TGTGCCAGCAGTTCCGGGACAGGGGCGGCCAAAAACATTCAGTACTTC. Amino acids: CASSSGTGAAKNIQYF.

This chain links TRBV5-1 with TRBJ2-2, with D perhaps matching TRBD1 (6 bases). The CDR3 length is 17 residues. CDR1 and CDR2 from the germline V gene are SGHRS and YFSETQ. V was clipped by 2 bases and J by 0 bases, with 14 bases between them. The CDR3 loop is CASSFTPTGANTGELFF. The CDR3 coding sequence is TGCGCCAGCAGCTTCACCCCGACAGGCGCGAACACCGGGGAGCTGTTTTTT.

This chain links TRBV19 with TRBJ1-1; D ambiguous. This CDR3 comprises 17 residues. From germline, CDR1 is LNHDA and CDR2 SQIVND (reference sequence). Trimming left V 0 bases short and J 0 bases short, with 14 bases between. The CDR3 nucleotides read TGTGCCAGTAGTATAGATCCCGACCGGGGTATGAACACTGAAGCTTTCTTT. It translates to CASSIDPDRGMNTEAFF.

This clone came up many times. The V call is TRBV6-1, the J call TRBJ2-3; 7 bases agree with TRBD1. V was clipped by 1 base and J by 3 bases; unmatched bases: 4. The CDR3 extends over 15 amino acids. Per the germline V gene, CDR1 is MNHNS and CDR2 is SASEGT. The CDR3 DNA reads as TGTGCCAGCAGTGAAGTGACAGGGTCAACAGATACGCAGTATTTT. Its protein product is CASSEVTGSTDTQYF.

This chain links TRBV7-9 with TRBJ2-5, with 7 bases identical to TRBD1. The CDR3 is 15 residues long. V shed 5 bases and J 2 bases; nucleotides not matched to a gene: 8. Per the germline V gene, CDR1 is SEHNR and CDR2 is FQNEAQ (reference sequence). The CDR3 DNA follows: TGTGCCAGCAGCACAGGGGTTGTAGAACAAGAGACCCAGTACTTC. Translation gives CASSTGVVEQETQYF.

The genes are TRBV28 and TRBJ2-7, with 9 bases fitting TRBD1. This CDR3 contains 14 residues. V was clipped by 6 bases and J by 5 bases; unmatched bases: 8. In germline, CDR1 is MDHEN, CDR2 SYDVKM. This chain's CDR3 is CASSYRGQYHEQYF. The CDR3 coding sequence is TGTGCCAGCAGCTACAGGGGGCAATATCACGAGCAGTACTTC.

The J gene is TRBJ2-2, the V gene TRBV5-4, with D possibly matching TRBD2 (5 bases). The CDR3 totals 14 residues. Trimming removed 4 bases from V and 6 bases from J, with 13 bases in between. The germline gives CDR1 SGHNT, CDR2 YYREEE (reference sequence). The CDR3 protein is CASSPSEVPGELFF. As DNA, the CDR3 is TGTGCCAGCAGCCCTTCGGAGGTGCCCGGGGAGCTGTTTTTT.